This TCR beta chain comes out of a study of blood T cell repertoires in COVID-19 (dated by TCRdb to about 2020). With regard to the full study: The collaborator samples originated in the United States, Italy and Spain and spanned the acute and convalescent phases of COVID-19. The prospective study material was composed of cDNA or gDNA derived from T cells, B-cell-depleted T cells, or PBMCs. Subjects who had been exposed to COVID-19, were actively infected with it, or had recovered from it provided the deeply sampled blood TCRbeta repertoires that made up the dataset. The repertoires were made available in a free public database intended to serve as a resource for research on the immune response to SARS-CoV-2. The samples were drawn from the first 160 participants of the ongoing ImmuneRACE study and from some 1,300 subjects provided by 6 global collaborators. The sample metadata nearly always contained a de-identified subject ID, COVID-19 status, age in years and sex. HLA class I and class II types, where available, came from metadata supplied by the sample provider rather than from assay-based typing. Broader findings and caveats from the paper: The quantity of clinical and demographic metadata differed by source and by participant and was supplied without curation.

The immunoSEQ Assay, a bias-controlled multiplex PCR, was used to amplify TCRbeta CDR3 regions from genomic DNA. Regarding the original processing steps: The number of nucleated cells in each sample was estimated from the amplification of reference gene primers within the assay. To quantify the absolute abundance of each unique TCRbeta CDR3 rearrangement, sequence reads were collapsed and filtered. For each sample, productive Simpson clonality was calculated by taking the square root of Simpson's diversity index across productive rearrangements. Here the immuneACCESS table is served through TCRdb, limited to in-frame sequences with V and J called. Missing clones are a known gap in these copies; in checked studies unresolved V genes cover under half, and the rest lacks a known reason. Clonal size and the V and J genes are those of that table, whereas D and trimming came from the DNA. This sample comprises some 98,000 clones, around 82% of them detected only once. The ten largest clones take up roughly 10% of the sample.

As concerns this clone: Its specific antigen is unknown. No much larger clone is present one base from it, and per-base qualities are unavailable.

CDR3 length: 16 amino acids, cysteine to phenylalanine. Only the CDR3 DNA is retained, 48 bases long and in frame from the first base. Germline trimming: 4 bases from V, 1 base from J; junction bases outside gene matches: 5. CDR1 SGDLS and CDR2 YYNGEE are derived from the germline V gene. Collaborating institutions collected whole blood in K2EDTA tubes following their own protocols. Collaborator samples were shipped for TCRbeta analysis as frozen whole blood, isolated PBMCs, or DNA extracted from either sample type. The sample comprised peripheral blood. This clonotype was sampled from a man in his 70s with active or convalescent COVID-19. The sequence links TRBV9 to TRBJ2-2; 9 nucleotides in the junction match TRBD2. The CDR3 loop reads CASSPLAGQNTGELFF. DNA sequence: TGTGCCAGCAGCCCGCTAGCGGGGCAGAACACCGGGGAGCTGTTTTTT. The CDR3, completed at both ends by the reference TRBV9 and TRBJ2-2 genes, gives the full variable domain DSGVTQTPKHLITATGQRVTLRCSPRSGDLSVYWYQQSLDQGLQFLIQYYNGEERAKGNILERFSAQQFPDLHSELNLSSLELGDSALYFCASSPLAGQNTGELFFGEGSRLTVL.